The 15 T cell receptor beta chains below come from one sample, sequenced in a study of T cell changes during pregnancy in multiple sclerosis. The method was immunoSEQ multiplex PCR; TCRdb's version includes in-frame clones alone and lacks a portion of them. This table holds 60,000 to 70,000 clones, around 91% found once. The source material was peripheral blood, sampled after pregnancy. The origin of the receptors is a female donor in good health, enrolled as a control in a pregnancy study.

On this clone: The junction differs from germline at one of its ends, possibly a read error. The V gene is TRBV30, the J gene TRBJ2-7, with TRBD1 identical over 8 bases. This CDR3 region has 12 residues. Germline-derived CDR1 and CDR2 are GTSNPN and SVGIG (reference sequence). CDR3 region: CAWSGERQGCTF. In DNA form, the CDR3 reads TGTGCCTGGAGTGGGGAGAGACAGGGGTGTACGTTT.

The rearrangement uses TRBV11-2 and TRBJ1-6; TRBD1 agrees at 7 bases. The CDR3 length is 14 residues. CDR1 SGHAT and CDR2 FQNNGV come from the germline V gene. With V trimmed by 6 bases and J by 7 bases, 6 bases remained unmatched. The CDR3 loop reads CASSQTGWNSPLHF. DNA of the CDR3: TGTGCCAGCAGTCAGACAGGGTGGAATTCACCCCTCCACTTT.

CDR3 region: CASSYSGLNQPQHF. The CDR3 DNA follows: TGTGCCAGCAGTTACTCTGGCTTGAATCAGCCCCAGCATTTT. The chain joins TRBV6-5 to TRBJ1-5; no reliable D call. CDR1 is MNHEY, CDR2 SVGAGI, per germline. The CDR3 has 14 amino acids. V lost 0 bases to trimming and J lost 4 bases, with 7 bases between them.

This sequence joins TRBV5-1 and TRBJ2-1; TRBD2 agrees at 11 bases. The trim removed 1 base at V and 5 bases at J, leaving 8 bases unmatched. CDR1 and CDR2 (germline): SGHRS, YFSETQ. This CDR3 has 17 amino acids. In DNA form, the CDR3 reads TGCGCCAGCAGCTTGCCCACTAGCGGGGGCCTTGACAATGAGCAGTTCTTC. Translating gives CASSLPTSGGLDNEQFF.

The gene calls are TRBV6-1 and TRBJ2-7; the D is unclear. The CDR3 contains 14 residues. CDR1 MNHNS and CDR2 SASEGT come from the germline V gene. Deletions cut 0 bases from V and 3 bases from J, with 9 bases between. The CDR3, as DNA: TGTGCCAGCAGTGAAGCGCACGGAGACTACGAGCAGTACTTC. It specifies CASSEAHGDYEQYF.

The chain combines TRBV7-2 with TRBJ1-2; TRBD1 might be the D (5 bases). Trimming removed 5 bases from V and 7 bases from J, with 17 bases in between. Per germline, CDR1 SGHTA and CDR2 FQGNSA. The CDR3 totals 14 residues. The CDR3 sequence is CASSPQGMTSGYTF. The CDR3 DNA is TGTGCCAGCAGCCCCCAGGGCATGACTAGTGGCTACACCTTC.

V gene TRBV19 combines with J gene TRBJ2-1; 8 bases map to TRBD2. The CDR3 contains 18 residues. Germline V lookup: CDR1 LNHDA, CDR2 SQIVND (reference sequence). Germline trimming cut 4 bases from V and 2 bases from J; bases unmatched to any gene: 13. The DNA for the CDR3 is TGTGCCAGTAGTAACCTGCCGCCCGCGGGGGGCACCTACAATGAGCAGTTCTTC. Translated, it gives CASSNLPPAGGTYNEQFF.

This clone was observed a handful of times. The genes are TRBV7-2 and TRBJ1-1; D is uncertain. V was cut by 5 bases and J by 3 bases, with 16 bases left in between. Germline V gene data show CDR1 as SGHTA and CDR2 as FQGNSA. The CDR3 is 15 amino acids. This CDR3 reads CASSPGLTGHTEAFF. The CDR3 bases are TGTGCCAGCAGCCCAGGACTCACCGGGCACACTGAAGCTTTCTTT.

The CDR3 loop is CASSDNAIAFSSYNEQFF. The DNA for the CDR3 is TGTGCCAGCAGCGATAATGCAATAGCGTTCAGCTCCTACAATGAGCAGTTCTTC. The genes are TRBV9 and TRBJ2-1, with a possible D match to TRBD2 (5 bases). This CDR3 has 18 residues. Trimming took off 3 bases at V and 0 bases at J, with 19 bases between the two ends. Germline V gives CDR1 SGDLS, CDR2 YYNGEE.

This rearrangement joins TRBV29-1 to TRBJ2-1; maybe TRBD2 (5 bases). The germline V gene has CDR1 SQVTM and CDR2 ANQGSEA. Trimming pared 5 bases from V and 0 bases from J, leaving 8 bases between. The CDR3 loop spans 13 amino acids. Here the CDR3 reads CSVSGNSYNEQFF. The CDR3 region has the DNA TGCAGCGTTTCCGGGAACTCCTACAATGAGCAGTTCTTC.

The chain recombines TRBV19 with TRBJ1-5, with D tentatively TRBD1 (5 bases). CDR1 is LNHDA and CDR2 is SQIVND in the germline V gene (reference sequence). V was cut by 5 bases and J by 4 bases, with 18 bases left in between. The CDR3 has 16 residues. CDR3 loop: CASSLLNRYRNQPQHF. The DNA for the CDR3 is TGTGCCAGTAGTTTACTAAACAGGTATAGGAATCAGCCCCAGCATTTT. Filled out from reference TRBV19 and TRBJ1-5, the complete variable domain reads DGGITQSPKYLFRKEGQNVTLSCEQNLNHDAMYWYRQDPGQGLRLIYYSQIVNDFQKGDIAEGYSVSREKKESFPLTVTSAQKNPTAFYLCASSLLNRYRNQPQHFGDGTRLSIL.

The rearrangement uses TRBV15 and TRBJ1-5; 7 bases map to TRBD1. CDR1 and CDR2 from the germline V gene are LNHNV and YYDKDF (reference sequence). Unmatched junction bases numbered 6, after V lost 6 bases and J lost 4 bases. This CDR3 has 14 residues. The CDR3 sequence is CATRLEQGNQPQHF. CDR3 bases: TGTGCCACCAGGTTAGAACAGGGGAATCAGCCCCAGCATTTT.

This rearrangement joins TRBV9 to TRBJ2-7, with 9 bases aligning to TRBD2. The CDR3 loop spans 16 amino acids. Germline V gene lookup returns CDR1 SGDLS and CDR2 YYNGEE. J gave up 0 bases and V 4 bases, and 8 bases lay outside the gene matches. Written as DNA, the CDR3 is TGTGCCAGCAGCCGTAGCGGGGGCCGCAGCTCCTACGAGCAGTACTTC. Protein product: CASSRSGGRSSYEQYF.

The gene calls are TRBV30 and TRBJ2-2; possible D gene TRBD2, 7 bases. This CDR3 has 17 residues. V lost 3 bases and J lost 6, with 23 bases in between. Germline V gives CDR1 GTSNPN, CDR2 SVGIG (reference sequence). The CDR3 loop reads CAWRRGGSSWMPGELFF. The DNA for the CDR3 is TGTGCCTGGAGGAGGGGGGGCTCAAGCTGGATGCCCGGGGAGCTGTTTTTT.

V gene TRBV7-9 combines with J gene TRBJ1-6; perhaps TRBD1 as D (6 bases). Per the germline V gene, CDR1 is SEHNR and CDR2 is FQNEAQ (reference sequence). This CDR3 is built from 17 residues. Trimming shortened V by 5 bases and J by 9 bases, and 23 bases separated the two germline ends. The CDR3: CASSPFVDSILLSPLHF. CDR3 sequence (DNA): TGTGCCAGCAGCCCTTTTGTGGACAGCATTTTACTTTCACCCCTCCACTTT.